Listed below are T cell receptor beta chains from one sample, sequenced in a study of CD8+CD57+ T cells in acquired aplastic anemia. Via MiXCR, TCRdb re-called the reads, giving one row per CDR3 protein. The table records 400,000 to 600,000 distinct CDR3 sequences, around a third of them present only once. Sample: sorted CD4+, CD8+, or CD8+CD57+ T cells (not recorded which) from PBMCs. The receptors were sampled from a human donor with aplastic anemia. CDR3s include the opening cysteine and the closing phenylalanine or tryptophan. D genes are given only for firm matches. The size of a clone is reported for some rows only, either as once, few or many, or as a class for expanded clones.

CDR3nt	CDR3aa	j_gene	abundance	d_gene	v_gene
TGTGCCAGCAGCGAAAGGGCAGAAGAGACCCAGTACTTC	CASSERAEETQYF	TRBJ2-5	many	.	TRBV7-2
TGTGCCAGCAGTGAAGACAGCTATTCACCCCTCCACTTT	CASSEDSYSPLHF	TRBJ1-6	few	.	TRBV6-1
TGCAGTGCAGGTCAGGGTACAGATACGCAGTATTTT	CSAGQGTDTQYF	TRBJ2-3	few	.	TRBV20-1
TGTGCCAGCACCCCGGGACACATTAATAATTCACCCCTCCACTTT	CASTPGHINNSPLHF	TRBJ1-6	many	.	TRBV7-2
TGTGCCAGCAGCGTAGGAGCGGAGGAGGGGACCGGACGGGACGAGCAGTACTTC	CASSVGAEEGTGRDEQYF	TRBJ2-7	many	.	TRBV9
TGCAGTGCTAGTAAGAGACAGGGAGCCGGTAATTCACCCCTCCACTTT	CSASKRQGAGNSPLHF	TRBJ1-6	many	TRBD1	TRBV20-1
TGTGCCAGCAGCCAAGAGGAGGGGGTCTATGGCTACACCTTC	CASSQEEGVYGYTF	TRBJ1-2	.	.	TRBV7-6
TGTGCCAGCAGTTACTCGAGTGGGGGGAGTTGGAACACTGAAGCTTTCTTT	CASSYSSGGSWNTEAFF	TRBJ1-1	once	.	TRBV6-5
TGTGCCAGCAGTTCCCGGGACAGGTCTTCCTATGGCTACACCTTC	CASSSRDRSSYGYTF	TRBJ1-2	.	TRBD1	TRBV6-2/TRBV6-3
TGTGCCAGCAGCTCGGTCGGGGGCGTACCCTATGGCTACACCTTC	CASSSVGGVPYGYTF	TRBJ1-2	many	.	TRBV7-2
TGCAGCGTTGAAGGGGCCGGACTAGCGGGAGCCTACAATGAGCAGTTCTTC	CSVEGAGLAGAYNEQFF	TRBJ2-1	few	TRBD2	TRBV29-1
TGTGCCAGCAGCGGGGCCGATAGAAACTCTGGAAACACCATATATTTT	CASSGADRNSGNTIYF	TRBJ1-3	.	.	TRBV11-2
TGTGCCAGCAGCTTAGACGTGGGGTTATCCTACGAGCAGTACTTC	CASSLDVGLSYEQYF	TRBJ2-7	many	.	TRBV7-2
TGTGCCAGCAGCTTAGGGGGCGCGAGGGTCACTGAAGCTTTCTTT	CASSLGGARVTEAFF	TRBJ1-1	few	.	TRBV7-9
TGTGCCAGCAGCGCCCGGGACAATGAGAACACTGAAGCTTTCTTT	CASSARDNENTEAFF	TRBJ1-1	.	.	TRBV7-9
TGTGCCTGGAGTCATGGTTTCAACTATGGCTACACCTTC	CAWSHGFNYGYTF	TRBJ1-2	once	.	TRBV19
TGTGCCAGCAGCCGGACAGGGACCTACGAGCAGTACTTC	CASSRTGTYEQYF	TRBJ2-7	many	TRBD1	TRBV14
TGTGCCAGCAGGTCGGACAGGGCCAGGGAGCAGTACTTC	CASRSDRAREQYF	TRBJ2-7	few	TRBD1	TRBV7-2
TGTGCCAGCAGCTTGGGTCTGTCGAACACCGGGGAGCTGTTTTTT	CASSLGLSNTGELFF	TRBJ2-2	.	.	TRBV9
TGTGCCAGCAGCTTAGAACCCTCTGAGATTTTACCCCTCCACTTT	CASSLEPSEILPLHF	TRBJ1-6	few	.	TRBV11-3